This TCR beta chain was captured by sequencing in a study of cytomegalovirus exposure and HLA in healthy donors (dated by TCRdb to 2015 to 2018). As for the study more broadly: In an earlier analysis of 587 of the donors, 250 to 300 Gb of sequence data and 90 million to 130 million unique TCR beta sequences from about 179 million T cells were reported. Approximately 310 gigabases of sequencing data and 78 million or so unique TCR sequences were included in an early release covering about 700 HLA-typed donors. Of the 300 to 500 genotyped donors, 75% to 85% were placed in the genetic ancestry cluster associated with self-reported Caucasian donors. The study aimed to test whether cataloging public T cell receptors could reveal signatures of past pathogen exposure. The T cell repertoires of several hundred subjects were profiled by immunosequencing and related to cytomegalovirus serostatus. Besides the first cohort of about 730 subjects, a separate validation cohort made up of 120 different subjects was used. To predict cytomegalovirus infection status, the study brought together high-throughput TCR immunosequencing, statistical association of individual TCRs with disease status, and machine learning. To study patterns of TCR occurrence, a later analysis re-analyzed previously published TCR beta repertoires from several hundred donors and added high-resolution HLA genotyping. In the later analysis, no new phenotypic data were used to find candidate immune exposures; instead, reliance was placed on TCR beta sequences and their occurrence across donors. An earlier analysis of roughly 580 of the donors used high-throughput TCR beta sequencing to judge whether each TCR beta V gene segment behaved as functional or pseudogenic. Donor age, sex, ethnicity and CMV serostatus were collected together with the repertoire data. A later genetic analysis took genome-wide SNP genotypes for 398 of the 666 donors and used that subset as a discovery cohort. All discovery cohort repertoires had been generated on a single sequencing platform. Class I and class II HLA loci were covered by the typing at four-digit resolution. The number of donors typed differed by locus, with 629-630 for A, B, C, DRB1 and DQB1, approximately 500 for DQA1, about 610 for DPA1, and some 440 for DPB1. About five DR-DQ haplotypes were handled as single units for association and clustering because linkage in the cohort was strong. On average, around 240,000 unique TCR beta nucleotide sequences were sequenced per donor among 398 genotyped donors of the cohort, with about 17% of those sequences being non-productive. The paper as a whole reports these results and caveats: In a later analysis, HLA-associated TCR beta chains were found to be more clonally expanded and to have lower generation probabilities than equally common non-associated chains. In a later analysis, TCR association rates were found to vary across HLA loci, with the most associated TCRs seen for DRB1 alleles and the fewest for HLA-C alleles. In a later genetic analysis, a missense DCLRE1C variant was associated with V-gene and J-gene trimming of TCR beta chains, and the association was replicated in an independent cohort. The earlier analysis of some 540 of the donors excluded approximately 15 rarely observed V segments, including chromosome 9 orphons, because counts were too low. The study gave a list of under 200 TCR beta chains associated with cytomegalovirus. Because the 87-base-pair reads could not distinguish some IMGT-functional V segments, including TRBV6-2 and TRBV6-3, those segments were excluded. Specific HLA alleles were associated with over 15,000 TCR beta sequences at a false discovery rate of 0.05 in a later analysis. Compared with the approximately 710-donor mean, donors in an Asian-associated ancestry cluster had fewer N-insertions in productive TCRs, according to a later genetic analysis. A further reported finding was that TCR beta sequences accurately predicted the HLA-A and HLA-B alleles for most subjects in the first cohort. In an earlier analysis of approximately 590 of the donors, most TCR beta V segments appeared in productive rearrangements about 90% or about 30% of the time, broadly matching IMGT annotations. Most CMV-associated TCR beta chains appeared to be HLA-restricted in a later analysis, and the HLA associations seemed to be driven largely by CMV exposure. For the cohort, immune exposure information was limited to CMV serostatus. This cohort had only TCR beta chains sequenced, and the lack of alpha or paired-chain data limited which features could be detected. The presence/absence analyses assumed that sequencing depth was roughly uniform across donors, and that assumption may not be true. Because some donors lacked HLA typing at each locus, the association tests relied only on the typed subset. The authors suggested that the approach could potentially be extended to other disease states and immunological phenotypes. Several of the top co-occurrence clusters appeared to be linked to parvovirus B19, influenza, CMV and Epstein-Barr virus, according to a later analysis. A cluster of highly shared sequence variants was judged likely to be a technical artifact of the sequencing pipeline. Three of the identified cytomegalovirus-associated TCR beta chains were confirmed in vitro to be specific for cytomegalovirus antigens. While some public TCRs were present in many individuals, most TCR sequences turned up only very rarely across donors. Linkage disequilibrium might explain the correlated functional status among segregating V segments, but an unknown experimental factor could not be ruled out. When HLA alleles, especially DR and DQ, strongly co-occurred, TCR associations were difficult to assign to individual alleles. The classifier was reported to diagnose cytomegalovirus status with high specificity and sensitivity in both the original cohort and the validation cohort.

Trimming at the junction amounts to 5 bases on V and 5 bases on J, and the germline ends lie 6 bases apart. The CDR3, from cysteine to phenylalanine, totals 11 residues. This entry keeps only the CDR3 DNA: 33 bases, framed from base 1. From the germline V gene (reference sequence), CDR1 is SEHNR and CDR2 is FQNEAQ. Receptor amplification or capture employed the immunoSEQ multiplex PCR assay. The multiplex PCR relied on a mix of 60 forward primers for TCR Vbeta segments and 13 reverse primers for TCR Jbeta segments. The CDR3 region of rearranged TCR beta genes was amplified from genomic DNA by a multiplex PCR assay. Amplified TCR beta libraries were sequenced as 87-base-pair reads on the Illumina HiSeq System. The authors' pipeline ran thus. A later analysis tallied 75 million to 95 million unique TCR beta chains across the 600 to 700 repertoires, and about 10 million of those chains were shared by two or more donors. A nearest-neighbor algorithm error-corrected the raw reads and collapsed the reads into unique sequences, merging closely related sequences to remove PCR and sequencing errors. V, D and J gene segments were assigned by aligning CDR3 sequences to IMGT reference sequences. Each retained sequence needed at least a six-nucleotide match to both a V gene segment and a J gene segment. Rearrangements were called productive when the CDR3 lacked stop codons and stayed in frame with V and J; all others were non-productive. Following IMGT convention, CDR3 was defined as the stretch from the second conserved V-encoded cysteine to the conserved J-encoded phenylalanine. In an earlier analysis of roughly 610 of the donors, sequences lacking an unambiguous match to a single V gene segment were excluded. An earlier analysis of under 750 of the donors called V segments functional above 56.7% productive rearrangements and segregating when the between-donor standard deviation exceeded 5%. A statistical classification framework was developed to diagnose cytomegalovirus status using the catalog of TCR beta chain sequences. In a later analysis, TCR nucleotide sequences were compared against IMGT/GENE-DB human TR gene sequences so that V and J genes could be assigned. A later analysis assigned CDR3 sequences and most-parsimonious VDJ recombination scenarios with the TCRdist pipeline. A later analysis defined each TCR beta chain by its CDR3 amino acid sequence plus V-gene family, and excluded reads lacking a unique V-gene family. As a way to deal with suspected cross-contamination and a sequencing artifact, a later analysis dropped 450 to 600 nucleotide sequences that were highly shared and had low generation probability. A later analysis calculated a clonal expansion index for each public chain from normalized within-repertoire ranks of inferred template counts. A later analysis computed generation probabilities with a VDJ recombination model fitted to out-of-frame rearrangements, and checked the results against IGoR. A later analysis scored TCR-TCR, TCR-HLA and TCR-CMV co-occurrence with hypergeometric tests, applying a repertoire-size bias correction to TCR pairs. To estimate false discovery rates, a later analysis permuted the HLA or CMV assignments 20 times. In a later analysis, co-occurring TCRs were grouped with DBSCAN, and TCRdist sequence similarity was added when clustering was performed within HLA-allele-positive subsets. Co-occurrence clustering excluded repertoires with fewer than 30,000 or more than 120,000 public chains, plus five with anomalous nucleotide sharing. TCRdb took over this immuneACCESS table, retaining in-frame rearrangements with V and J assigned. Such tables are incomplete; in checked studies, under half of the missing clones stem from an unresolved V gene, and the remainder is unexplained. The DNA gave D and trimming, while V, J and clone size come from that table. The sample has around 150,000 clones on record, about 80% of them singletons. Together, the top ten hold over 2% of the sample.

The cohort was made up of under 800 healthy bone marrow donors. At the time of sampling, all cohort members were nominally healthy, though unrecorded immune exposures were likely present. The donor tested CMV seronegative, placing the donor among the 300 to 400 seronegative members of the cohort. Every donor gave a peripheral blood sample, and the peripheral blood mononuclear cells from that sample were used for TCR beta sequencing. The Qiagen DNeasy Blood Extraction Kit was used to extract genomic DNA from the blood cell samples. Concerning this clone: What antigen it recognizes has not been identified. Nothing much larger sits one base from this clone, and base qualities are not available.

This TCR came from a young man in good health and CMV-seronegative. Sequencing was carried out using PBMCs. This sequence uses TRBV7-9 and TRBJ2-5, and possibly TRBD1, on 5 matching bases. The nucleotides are TGTGCCAGCAGCGCAGGGGAGACCCAGTACTTC. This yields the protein CASSAGETQYF.